These 27 T cell receptor beta chains originate from one sample sequenced in a study of tumor-infiltrating lymphocytes in primary liver carcinoma. They got blood RNA out of unsorted whole blood and also pulled out germline DNA. Reverse transcription of 500 ng total RNA with a constant-region primer produced TCR beta cDNA. The TCR beta library was amplified through three nested multiplex PCR rounds in a modified ARM-PCR procedure. The two initial PCR rounds, nine to eleven cycles each, used TRBV1-TRBV30 forward and C-beta reverse primers. Each CDR3 protein is one row after TCRdb ran MiXCR on the multiplex PCR reads. Here the sample spans about 350,000 distinct CDR3 sequences, around three fifths being singletons. The sequenced sample consisted of peripheral blood. The receptor source for this set is a man in his forties with primary liver carcinoma and hepatitis B virus infection.

This clonotype was observed at least ten times. This chain uses TRBV14 with TRBJ2-5; D is unclear. Deletions cut 0 bases from V and 5 bases from J, with 7 bases between. CDR1 SGHDN and CDR2 FVKESK come from the germline V gene. The CDR3 runs to 13 residues. The CDR3 protein is CASSQDLGETQYF. In DNA, the CDR3 is TGTGCCAGCAGCCAAGATCTAGGGGAGACCCAGTACTTC.

Details on this clonotype: The conserved phenylalanine or tryptophan normally closing the CDR3 is absent here, so this likely arose from a read error. V and J are TRBV11-2 and TRBJ2-5, with TRBD2 identical over 8 bases. Per the germline V gene, CDR1 is SGHAT and CDR2 is FQNNGV. The J segment lost 2 bases and the V segment lost 1 base, leaving 12 bases of the junction unmatched. The CDR3 contains 18 residues. The CDR3, as DNA: TGTGCCAGCAGCTTAGGCCCAATGGGACTAGTACAGCAAGAGACCCAGTACTCC. Amino acid sequence: CASSLGPMGLVQQETQYS.

This clonotype was picked up one time. The CDR3 loop is CASSTIAGGMYYEQYF. Here the CDR3 DNA reads TGTGCCAGCAGTACAATAGCGGGAGGGATGTACTACGAGCAGTACTTC. The chain employs TRBV28 and TRBJ2-7, with TRBD2 matching over 11 bases. Per germline, CDR1 MDHEN and CDR2 SYDVKM. The V and J ends lost 5 bases and 3 bases, in that order; junction bases with no gene match: 9. This CDR3 has 16 residues.

As concerns this clonotype: Relative to the germline gene, one junction end is altered; a read error may explain this. The V and J genes are TRBV11-2 and TRBJ2-3; D unresolved. The length of the CDR3 is 14 residues. Germline V lookup: CDR1 SGHAT, CDR2 FQNNGV. This CDR3 reads CTSSPARGTDTQYF. CDR3 nucleotides: TGTACCAGCAGCCCGGCCCGAGGCACAGATACCCAGTATTTT.

Concerning this clonotype: A much larger clonotype is one base distant, so this may be a read error. This chain joins TRBV4-1 and TRBJ2-1, with 9 positions matching TRBD2. Germline V gene sequence: CDR1 MGHRA, CDR2 YSYEKL. The CDR3 length is 17 residues. The CDR3 DNA is TGCACCAGCAGCCAGTCCCTTGTAGCGGGAGCAAACAATGAGCAGTTCTTC. Translating it yields CTSSQSLVAGANNEQFF.

In the case of this clonotype: It may be a read error: a sequence one base away is much more abundant. V gene TRBV6-5 combines with J gene TRBJ2-1; D is possibly TRBD1 (6 bases). The CDR3 is 16 residues long. CDR1 and CDR2 from the germline V gene are MNHEY and SVGAGI. DNA for the CDR3: TGTGCCAGCAGTAACCGGGACACCAGCTCCTACGATGAGCAGTTCTTC. Its translation: CASSNRDTSSYDEQFF.

To note about this clonotype: Compared with germline, one end of the junction differs, possibly owing to a read error. The J gene is TRBJ2-7, the V gene TRBV11-2, with TRBD1 matching 8 bases. The CDR3 runs 18 residues. The germline V gene has CDR1 SGHAT and CDR2 FQNNGV. CDR3 nucleotides: TGTGGCAGCAGCCCAAGATTGGCCGGGACAGGAATTGGCTACGGGCAGTACTTC. This translates into CGSSPRLAGTGIGYGQYF.

A note on this clonotype: Germline is not matched at one junction end, which may reflect a read error. The CDR3 is CASILLGGDYDEQFF. The CDR3 nucleotides read TGTGCCAGCATCTTATTAGGCGGAGACTACGATGAGCAGTTCTTC. The chain joins TRBV11-2 to TRBJ2-1; the D gene is possibly TRBD2 (5 bases). The V gene's germline CDR1 is SGHAT and CDR2 FQNNGV. This CDR3 contains 15 residues.

This rearrangement joins TRBV28 to TRBJ2-1; D might be TRBD2 (5 bases). There are 13 residues in the CDR3. Trimming took off 8 bases at V and 0 bases at J, with 8 bases between the two ends. The germline gives CDR1 MDHEN, CDR2 SYDVKM. In DNA form, the CDR3 reads TGTGCCAGCCGGGGAAGCTCCTACAATGAGCAGTTCTTC. Its protein product is CASRGSSYNEQFF.

This rearrangement joins TRBV10-3 to TRBJ2-2, with D hard to call. Germline loops: CDR1 ENHRY, CDR2 SYGVKD. The CDR3 runs 12 residues. Trimming removed 7 bases at V and 9 bases at J, with 12 bases between. The CDR3 coding sequence is TGTGCCATCACCTTCGAAGGGCGGGAGCTGTTTTTT. Protein: CAITFEGRELFF.

This CDR3 is CSVGPGRGSVGLKNEQYF. Here the CDR3 DNA reads TGCAGCGTTGGCCCAGGGCGCGGGAGTGTAGGGTTGAAAAACGAGCAGTACTTC. J is TRBJ2-7 and V is TRBV29-1; 7 nucleotides line up with TRBD2. V shed 4 bases, J shed 5 bases, and the junction held 23 bases outside the gene matches. The CDR3 is made up of 18 amino acids. CDR1 is SQVTM and CDR2 is ANQGSEA in the germline V gene.

With regard to this clonotype: This clone may be a read error of a much larger clone one base away. The chain recombines TRBV4-1 with TRBJ2-1; the match to TRBD2 covers 7 bases. The CDR3 totals 15 residues. Germline V gene sequence: CDR1 MGHRA, CDR2 YSYEKL. V trimming: 3 bases; J trimming: 10 bases; junction bases outside the gene matches: 12. The CDR3 spells CASSQRSGSSYEQFF. The CDR3 coding sequence is TGCGCCAGCAGCCAGCGTAGCGGGTCCTCCTACGAGCAGTTCTTC.

This clonotype was seen at least ten times. The gene calls are TRBV6-1 and TRBJ2-3; no firm D call. This CDR3 is built from 15 residues. Germline CDR1 and CDR2: MNHNS and SASEGT. The V end was cut by 7 bases, the J end by 2 bases, with 16 bases between. CDR3 DNA sequence: TGTGCCAGCATAGCCCAGCGTTGGGCCACAGATACGCAGTATTTT. It is translated as CASIAQRWATDTQYF.

Comment on this clonotype: Since a much larger clone is just one base distant, this may be a read error. The rearrangement links TRBV10-3 to TRBJ2-5, with TRBD1 identical over 9 bases. This CDR3 contains 14 residues. Germline V gene sequence: CDR1 ENHRY, CDR2 SYGVKD. In nucleotides, the CDR3 is TGTGCCATCACTTCGACAGGGGGACGAGAGACCCACTACTTC. This encodes CAITSTGGRETHYF.

The sample holds a few counts of this clonotype. This rearrangement joins TRBV12-3 or TRBV12-4 to TRBJ2-3, with D tentatively TRBD1 (6 bases). The germline V and J ends were trimmed by 6 bases and 6 bases, with 10 bases remaining between them. This CDR3 is 12 amino acids long. The CDR3 reads CASRSRGDTQYF. DNA for the CDR3: TGTGCCAGCAGATCGAGGGGGGATACGCAGTATTTT.

In this sample, this clonotype turned up many times. The J gene is TRBJ1-2, the V gene TRBV11-2; a possible D gene is TRBD1 (6 bases). V dropped 5 bases and J dropped 13 bases, with 14 bases sitting between them. This CDR3 is built from 11 residues. The germline CDR1 and CDR2 sequences are SGHAT and FQNNGV. DNA of the CDR3: TGTGCCAGCAGCCAGGGGCGAGGAGTCACCTTC. Translated, it gives CASSQGRGVTF.

In regard to this clonotype: As the CDR3 is not closed by the conserved phenylalanine or tryptophan, this likely results from a read error. The V gene is TRBV5-1, the J gene TRBJ2-3; 8 bases are a match to TRBD1. Germline trimming cut 4 bases from V and 2 bases from J; bases unmatched to any gene: 6. Germline lookup yields CDR1 SGHRS and CDR2 YFSETQ. The CDR3 extends over 15 amino acids. The CDR3 reads CASSNGQGDTDTQYL. CDR3 bases: TGCGCCAGCAGCAACGGACAGGGAGACACAGATACGCAGTATCTT.

The gene calls are TRBV28 and TRBJ2-7; D unresolved. Per the germline V gene, CDR1 is MDHEN and CDR2 is SYDVKM. CDR3 length equals 15 residues. The V end was cut by 3 bases, the J end by 1 base, with 13 bases between. CDR3 DNA: TGTGCCAGCAGTTTGGTCATGGGCCGGTCCTACGAGCAGTACTTC. Translating it yields CASSLVMGRSYEQYF.

The rearrangement joins TRBV11-2 to TRBJ2-1; D is possibly TRBD1 or TRBD2 (5 bases each). Between the trimmed V and J ends, which lost 3 bases and 7 bases, there was a span of 16 bases. The CDR3 covers 15 residues. CDR1 and CDR2 from the germline V gene are SGHAT and FQNNGV. For the CDR3, the DNA is TGTGCCAGCAGCTTGGACGTGGGACGGATGAATGAGCAGTTCTTC. Translating it yields CASSLDVGRMNEQFF. Complete variable domain (other parts from reference TRBV11-2 and TRBJ2-1): EAGVAQSPRYKIIEKRQSVAFWCNPISGHATLYWYQQILGQGPKLLIQFQNNGVVDDSQLPKDRFSAERLKGVDSTLKIQPAKLEDSAVYLCASSLDVGRMNEQFFGPGTRLTVL.

About this clonotype itself: This could be a read error, since a much larger clone is one nucleotide away. V usage is TRBV6-5 and J usage is TRBJ2-6; D is unclear. This CDR3 region has 15 residues. Germline loops: CDR1 MNHEY, CDR2 SVGAGI. The DNA of the CDR3 is TGTGTCAGCAGCCCAAGGGTGGCTGGGGCCAACGTCCTGACTTTC. This sequence encodes CVSSPRVAGANVLTF.

As for this clonotype: At one end, the junction sequence differs from germline, possibly due to a read error. CDR3 DNA: TGTGCCAGCAGGAATTCCGGGACAGGGAGCTCCTACGAGGAGTACTTC. The encoded protein is CASRNSGTGSSYEEYF. J is TRBJ2-7 and V is TRBV6-1; the match to TRBD1 covers 9 bases. The CDR3 is 16 amino acids. Germline loops: CDR1 MNHNS, CDR2 SASEGT.

Of note for this clonotype: As the CDR3 is not closed by the conserved phenylalanine or tryptophan, this likely results from a read error. This chain links TRBV6-1 with TRBJ2-7; D perhaps matches TRBD2 (6 bases). V was pared by 0 bases and J by 1 base, with 13 bases between. The V gene's germline CDR1 is MNHNS and CDR2 SASEGT. This CDR3 region has 16 residues. The CDR3 bases are TGTGCCAGCAGTGAAGCAAGCCGGGACTGTTCCTACGAGCAGTACCTC. This codes for CASSEASRDCSYEQYL.

The V and J genes are TRBV6-4 and TRBJ2-2, with D possibly being TRBD1 (7 bases). Trimming cost V 6 bases and J 6 bases, with 23 bases left between them. Germline V gene lookup returns CDR1 MRHNA and CDR2 SNTAGT. The CDR3 extends over 17 amino acids. CDR3 sequence: CASSIKTGSWRAGELFF. The DNA for the CDR3 is TGTGCCAGCAGCATTAAGACAGGGTCATGGAGGGCCGGGGAGCTGTTTTTT.

As to this clonotype: One end of the junction does not line up with germline, which may come from a read error. The chain recombines TRBV6-5 with TRBJ2-2, with TRBD1 matching 7 bases. CDR1 and CDR2 from the germline V gene are MNHEY and SVGAGI. There are 13 residues in the CDR3. The CDR3 region has the DNA TGTGCCAGCAGTGGGACAGACTCCGGGGAGCTGTTATTT. Residues: CASSGTDSGELLF.

Turning to this clonotype: Possible read error: a much larger clone is one base away. V and J are TRBV6-2 or TRBV6-3 and TRBJ2-7; D remains ambiguous. Between the trimmed V and J ends, which lost 6 bases and 4 bases, there was a span of 10 bases. CDR3 length: 12 residues. The germline V gene encodes CDR1 MNHEY and CDR2 SVGEGT. The CDR3 nucleotides read TGTGCCAGCAGCAAAATCCCGTACGAGCAGTACTTC. It encodes CASSKIPYEQYF.

This clonotype was detected a few times. The chain is built from TRBV7-9 and TRBJ2-1; 9 nucleotides align to TRBD2. The CDR3 contains 14 residues. Germline CDR1 and CDR2: SEHNR and FQNEAQ (reference sequence). Trimming cost V 5 bases and J 9 bases; bases outside gene matches: 8. CDR3 in DNA: TGTGCCAGCAGCCCCCCCGCGGGAGGGATTGAGCAGTTCTTC. The encoded protein is CASSPPAGGIEQFF.

Comments on this clonotype: Since a much larger clone is just one base distant, this may be a read error. The J gene is TRBJ2-7, the V gene TRBV6-6, with TRBD1 matching 11 bases. Germline V lookup: CDR1 MNHNY, CDR2 SVGAGI (reference sequence). CDR3 length: 15 residues. Written as DNA, the CDR3 is TGTGCCAACAGTAACCCGGACAGGGGGCGGTACGAGCAGTACTTC. As protein: CANSNPDRGRYEQYF.